The 9 T cell receptor beta chains below all came from one sample that was sequenced in a study of T cell responses to AZD1222 COVID-19 vaccine. Measured with immunoSEQ multiplex PCR; TCRdb has only the in-frame clones, and not every one. The table lists more than 95,000 clones, 90% to 95% of them singletons. The sequenced sample was peripheral blood, obtained on day 0 of AZD1222 vaccination. Every receptor here comes from an adult in good health.

The chain combines TRBV28 with TRBJ2-7, with 7 nucleotides matching TRBD1. V shed 5 bases, J shed 6 bases, and the junction held 7 bases outside the gene matches. This CDR3 contains 13 residues. Germline loops: CDR1 MDHEN, CDR2 SYDVKM. The chain's CDR3 is CASSQTGSGEQYF. Written as DNA, the CDR3 is TGTGCCAGCAGTCAGACAGGGTCGGGCGAGCAGTACTTC.

The genes are TRBV24-1 and TRBJ2-7; tentative D call: TRBD1 (6 bases). Trimming stripped 4 bases from V and 6 bases from J, with 12 bases between. This CDR3 comprises 13 residues. Germline CDR1 is KGHDR and CDR2 is SFDVKD. DNA of the CDR3: TGTGCCACCAGTGAAGGGGGACCTGGCGAGCAGTACTTC. Residues: CATSEGGPGEQYF.

This chain joins TRBV27 and TRBJ2-2, with TRBD1 matching 10 bases. The CDR3 has 16 amino acids. V was clipped by 6 bases and J by 1 base; unmatched bases: 5. CDR1 and CDR2 from the germline V gene are MNHEY and SMNVEV (reference sequence). CDR3 bases: TGTGCCAGCAGCCCCGACAGGGGGCGGAACACCGGGGAGCTGTTTTTT. This sequence encodes CASSPDRGRNTGELFF.

The chain couples TRBV2 to TRBJ1-2, with D possibly being TRBD1 (5 bases). Between the trimmed V and J ends, which lost 4 bases and 6 bases, there was a span of 12 bases. CDR1 is SNHLY, CDR2 FYNNEI, per germline. The CDR3 runs to 13 residues. The CDR3 nucleotides are TGTGCCAGCAGTGGGGGCAGGATGGATGGCTACACCTTC. Amino acid sequence: CASSGGRMDGYTF.

J is TRBJ2-4 and V is TRBV30, with D tentatively TRBD1 (5 bases). Germline assignment: CDR1 GTSNPN and CDR2 SVGIG (reference sequence). The CDR3 runs 15 residues. The germline V and J ends were trimmed by 3 bases and 0 bases, with 12 bases remaining between them. CDR3 DNA: TGTGCCTGGAGAGCCCAGGGCATAGCCAAAAACATTCAGTACTTC. It specifies CAWRAQGIAKNIQYF. Filled out from reference TRBV30 and TRBJ2-4, the complete variable domain reads SQTIHQWPATLVQPVGSPLSLECTVEGTSNPNLYWYRQAAGRGLQLLFYSVGIGQISSEVPQNLSASRPQDRQFILSSKKLLLSDSGFYLCAWRAQGIAKNIQYFGAGTRLSVL.

The V call is TRBV25-1, the J call TRBJ1-6; a possible D gene is TRBD1 (5 bases). The V gene lost 3 bases and the J gene lost 10 bases, with 19 bases spanning the gap. The CDR3 extends over 16 amino acids. CDR1 and CDR2 from the germline V gene are MGHDK and SYGVNS. The CDR3 DNA reads TGTGCCAGCAGTGAGGGGCGGAGGGGATCTATGTCACCCCTCCACTTT. It translates to CASSEGRRGSMSPLHF.

Only one count was recorded for this clone. The chain carries TRBV11-2 and TRBJ2-7; no clear D. There are 15 residues in the CDR3. V lost 2 bases, J lost 4 bases, and 15 bases lay in between. Germline CDR1 SGHAT, CDR2 FQNNGV. The chain's CDR3 is CASSLMTSIPYEQYF. CDR3 DNA: TGTGCCAGCAGCTTAATGACTTCCATACCGTACGAGCAGTACTTC.

The chain has TRBV13 and TRBJ2-2; TRBD2 matches 10 bases. The CDR3 is 17 residues long. V dropped 7 bases and J dropped 2; count of bases not matched to a gene: 10. Germline values: CDR1 PRHDT, CDR2 FYEKMQ (reference sequence). The CDR3 DNA reads TGTGCCAGCACCTGGAAACTAGCGGGGATCAACACCGGGGAGCTGTTTTTT. Translation: CASTWKLAGINTGELFF.

J is TRBJ1-5 and V is TRBV12-3 or TRBV12-4; D uncertain. Trimming cost V 1 base and J 8 bases, with 9 bases left between them. This CDR3 has 13 amino acids. The CDR3 DNA reads as TGTGCCAGCAGTTTAGTTTTGGGGAAGCCCCAGCATTTT. Translated: CASSLVLGKPQHF.